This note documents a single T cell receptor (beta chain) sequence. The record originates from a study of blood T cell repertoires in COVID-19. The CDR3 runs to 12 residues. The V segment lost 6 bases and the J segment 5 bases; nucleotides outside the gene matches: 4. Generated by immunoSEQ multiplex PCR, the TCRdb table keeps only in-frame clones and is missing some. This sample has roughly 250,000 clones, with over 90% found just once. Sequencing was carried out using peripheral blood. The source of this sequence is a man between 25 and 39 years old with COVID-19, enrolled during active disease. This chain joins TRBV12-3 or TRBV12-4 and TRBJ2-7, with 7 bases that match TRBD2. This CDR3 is CASSGGSDEQYF. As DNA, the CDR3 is TGTGCCAGCAGCGGGGGGAGCGACGAGCAGTACTTC.